Given below is one T cell receptor (beta chain) in context. There is no known antigen for this receptor. No much larger clone exists at a distance of one base, and base qualities are not known. Measured from the cysteine to the phenylalanine, the CDR3 is 13 residues long. The retained sequence is limited to the CDR3, 39 bases, with the frame set at the first base. Taken from the germline V gene, the CDR1 and CDR2 loops are SNHLY and FYNNEI. Trimming accounts for 5 bases at V and 5 bases at J, while the number of junction bases matched to no gene is 5. This sample is part of a study of cytomegalovirus exposure and HLA in healthy donors (dated by TCRdb to about 2017). For the wider study: The 666 repertoires of the first cohort and the roughly 110 validation repertoires were produced on the same platform, according to a later analysis. The study aimed to test whether signatures of past pathogen exposure could be identified by cataloging public T cell receptors. A separate validation cohort of 100 to 150 different subjects was used in addition to the roughly 700-subject first cohort. The study combined high-throughput TCR immunosequencing, statistical association of individual TCRs with disease status, and machine learning to predict cytomegalovirus infection status. Summary of the overall study and its limitations: A few of the identified cytomegalovirus-associated TCR beta chains were confirmed in vitro to be specific for cytomegalovirus antigens. Most TCR sequences were seen in very few donors, while some public TCRs were found in many individuals. A later analysis had no HLA typing for the validation cohort, so co-occurrence there was scored across all 130 or so repertoires. A later analysis found that TCRs clustered in the first cohort also tended to co-occur in the 120 validation repertoires, with 94% of cluster scores above 0. According to the authors, the approach could potentially be generalized to other disease states and immunological phenotypes. The classifier was reported to diagnose cytomegalovirus status with high specificity and sensitivity in both the original cohort and the validation cohort. In the study, approximately 150 TCR beta chains were listed as associated with cytomegalovirus.

The donors belonged to the validation cohort of over a hundred subjects, which was separate from the approximately 700-subject first cohort. The library was prepared using the immunoSEQ multiplex PCR assay. On the authors' methods: A statistical classification framework was developed to diagnose cytomegalovirus status using the catalog of TCR beta chain sequences. Drawn from immuneACCESS, this table holds only the in-frame rearrangements with V and J called that TCRdb kept. Clones are partly lost; checked studies trace under half to an unresolved V gene and leave the rest unexplained. V and J calls and clone size are as listed in that table; D and trimming were resolved from the DNA. The sample includes 70,000 to 80,000 clones, with roughly 94% observed a single time. 3.2% of the sample rests with the top ten.

Recombination joined TRBV2 with TRBJ1-1, and 7 junction bases match TRBD1. The sequenced sample was PBMCs. This sequence was found in a woman between 18 and 29 years old in good health and CMV-seropositive. The CDR3 loop reads CASSLTGRTEAFF. The nucleotide sequence is given as TGTGCCAGCAGTTTGACAGGGAGAACTGAAGCTTTCTTT. Reference TRBV2 and TRBJ1-1 genes cover what lies past the CDR3, so the full variable domain is EPEVTQTPSHQVTQMGQEVILRCVPISNHLYFYWYRQILGQKVEFLVSFYNNEISEKSEIFDDQFSVERPDGSNFTLKIRSTKLEDSAMYFCASSLTGRTEAFFGQGTRLTVV.